This T cell receptor (beta chain) is from a study of T-cell memory formation after mild COVID-19. In germline, CDR1 is SGHRS, CDR2 YFSETQ. The CDR3 contains 14 residues. V was trimmed by 0 bases and J by 1 base, leaving 7 bases between them. This clonotype was picked up many times. Each CDR3 protein gets one entry after TCRdb re-called the 5' RACE reads with MiXCR. Among more than 200,000 distinct CDR3 sequences listed, about a sixth were seen once. The receptor's source is a man aged 18 to 30 who had mild COVID-19 (a few samples of this study predate the infection). Cell type and time point are not known. Sequenced material: PBMCs or a T cell subset sorted from them (not recorded which). The genes are TRBV5-1 and TRBJ1-1, with D maybe TRBD1 (6 bases). In DNA, the CDR3 is TGCGCCAGCAGCTTGGGGGGACAGAACACTGAAGCTTTCTTT. This encodes CASSLGGQNTEAFF. Supplemented by reference TRBV5-1 and TRBJ1-1, the full variable domain reads KAGVTQTPRYLIKTRGQQVTLSCSPISGHRSVSWYQQTPGQGLQFLFEYFSETQRNKGNFPGRFSGRQFSNSRSEMNVSTLELGDSALYLCASSLGGQNTEAFFGQGTRLTVV.